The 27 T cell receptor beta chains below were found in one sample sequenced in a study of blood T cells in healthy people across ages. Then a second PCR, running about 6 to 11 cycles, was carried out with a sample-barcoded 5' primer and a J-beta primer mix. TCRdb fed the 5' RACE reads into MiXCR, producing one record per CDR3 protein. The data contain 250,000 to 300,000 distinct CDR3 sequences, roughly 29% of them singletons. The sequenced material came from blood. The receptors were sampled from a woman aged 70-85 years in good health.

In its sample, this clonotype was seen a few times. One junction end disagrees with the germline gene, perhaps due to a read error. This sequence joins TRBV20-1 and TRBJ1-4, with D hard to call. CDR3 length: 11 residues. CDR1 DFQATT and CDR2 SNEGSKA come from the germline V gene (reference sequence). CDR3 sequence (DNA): TGCAGTGCTAAGGGCAATGAAAAACTGGTTTTT. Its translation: CSAKGNEKLVF.

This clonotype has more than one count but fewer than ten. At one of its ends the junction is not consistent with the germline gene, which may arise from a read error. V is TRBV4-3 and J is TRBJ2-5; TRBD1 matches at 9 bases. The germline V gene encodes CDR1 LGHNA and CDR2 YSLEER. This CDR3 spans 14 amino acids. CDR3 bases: TGCGCCAGTAGCCTGGGACAGGGCAAAGAGACCCAGTACTTC. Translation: CASSLGQGKETQYF.

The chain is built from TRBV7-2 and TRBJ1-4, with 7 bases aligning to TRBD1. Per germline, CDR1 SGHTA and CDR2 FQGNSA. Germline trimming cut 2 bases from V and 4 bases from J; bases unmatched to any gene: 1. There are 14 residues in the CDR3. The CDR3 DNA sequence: TGTGCCAGCAGCTTAAGGGGGCATAATGAAAAACTGTTTTTT. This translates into CASSLRGHNEKLFF.

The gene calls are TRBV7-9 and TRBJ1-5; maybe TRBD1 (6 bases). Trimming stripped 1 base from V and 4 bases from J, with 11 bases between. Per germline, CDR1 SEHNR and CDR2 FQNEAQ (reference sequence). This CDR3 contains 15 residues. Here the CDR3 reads CASSLGRGVNQPQHF. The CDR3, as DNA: TGTGCCAGCAGCTTAGGCAGGGGCGTTAATCAGCCCCAGCATTTT.

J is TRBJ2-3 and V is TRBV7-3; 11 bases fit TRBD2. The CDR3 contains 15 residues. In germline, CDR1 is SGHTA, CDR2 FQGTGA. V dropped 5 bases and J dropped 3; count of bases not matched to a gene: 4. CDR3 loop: CASSTRLAGTDTQYF. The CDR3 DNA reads TGTGCCAGCAGCACCCGACTAGCGGGGACAGATACGCAGTATTTT.

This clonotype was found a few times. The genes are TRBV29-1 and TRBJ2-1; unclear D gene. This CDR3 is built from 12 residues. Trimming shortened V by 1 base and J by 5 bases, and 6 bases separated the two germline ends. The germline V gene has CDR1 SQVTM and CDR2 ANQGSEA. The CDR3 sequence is CSVEGDDNEQFF. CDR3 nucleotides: TGCAGCGTTGAAGGAGATGACAATGAGCAGTTCTTC.

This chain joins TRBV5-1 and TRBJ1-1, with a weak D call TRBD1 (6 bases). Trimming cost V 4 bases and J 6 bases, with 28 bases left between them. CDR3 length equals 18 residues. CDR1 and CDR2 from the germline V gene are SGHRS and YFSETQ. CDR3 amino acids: CASSREGEQSVKFAEAFF. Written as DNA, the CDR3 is TGCGCCAGCAGCAGGGAGGGGGAACAATCGGTGAAGTTCGCTGAAGCTTTCTTT.

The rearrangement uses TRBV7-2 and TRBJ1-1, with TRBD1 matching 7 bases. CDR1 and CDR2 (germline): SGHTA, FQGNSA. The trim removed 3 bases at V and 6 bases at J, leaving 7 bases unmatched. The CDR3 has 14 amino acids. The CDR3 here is CASSLTGNEAEAFF. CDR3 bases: TGTGCCAGCAGCTTGACAGGGAATGAGGCTGAAGCTTTCTTT.

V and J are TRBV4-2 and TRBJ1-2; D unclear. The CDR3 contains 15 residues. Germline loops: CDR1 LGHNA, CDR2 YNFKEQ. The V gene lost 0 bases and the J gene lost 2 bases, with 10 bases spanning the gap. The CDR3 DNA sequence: TGTGCCAGCAGCCAAGACCCGGTAGGCAACTATGGCTACACCTTC. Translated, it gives CASSQDPVGNYGYTF.

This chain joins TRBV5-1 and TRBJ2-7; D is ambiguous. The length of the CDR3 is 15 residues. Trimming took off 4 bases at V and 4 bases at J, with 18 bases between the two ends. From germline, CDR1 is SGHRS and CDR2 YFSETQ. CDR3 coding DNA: TGCGCCAGCAGCGCAACGAGACAAGGGCCTTACGAGCAGTACTTC. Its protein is CASSATRQGPYEQYF.

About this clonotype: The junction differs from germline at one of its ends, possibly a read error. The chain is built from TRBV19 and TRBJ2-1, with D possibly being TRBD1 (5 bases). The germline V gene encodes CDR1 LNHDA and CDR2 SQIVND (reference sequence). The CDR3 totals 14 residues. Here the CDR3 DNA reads TGTGCCAGTAAAGGCAGGGCGAATAACAATGAGCAGCTCTTC. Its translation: CASKGRANNNEQLF.

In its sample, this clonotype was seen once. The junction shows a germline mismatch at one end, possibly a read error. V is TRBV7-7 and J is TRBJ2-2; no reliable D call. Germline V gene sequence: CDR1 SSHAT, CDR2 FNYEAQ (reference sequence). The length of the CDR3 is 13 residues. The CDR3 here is CASSLIETGELFF. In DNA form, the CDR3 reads TGTGCTAGCAGCTTAATTGAGACCGGGGAGCTGTTTTTT.

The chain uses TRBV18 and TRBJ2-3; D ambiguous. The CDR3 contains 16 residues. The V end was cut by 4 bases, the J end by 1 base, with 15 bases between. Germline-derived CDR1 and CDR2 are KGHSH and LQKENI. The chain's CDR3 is CASSRIARSRTDTQYF. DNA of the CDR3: TGTGCCAGCTCACGTATTGCGAGAAGCCGCACAGATACGCAGTATTTT.

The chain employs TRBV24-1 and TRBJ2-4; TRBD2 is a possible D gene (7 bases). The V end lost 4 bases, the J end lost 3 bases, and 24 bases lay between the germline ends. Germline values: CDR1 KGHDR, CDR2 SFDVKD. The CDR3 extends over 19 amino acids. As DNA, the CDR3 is TGTGCCACCAGTGACAGGGGTTCCCGAGGTTCGGGGGGCAAAAACATTCAGTACTTC. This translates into CATSDRGSRGSGGKNIQYF.

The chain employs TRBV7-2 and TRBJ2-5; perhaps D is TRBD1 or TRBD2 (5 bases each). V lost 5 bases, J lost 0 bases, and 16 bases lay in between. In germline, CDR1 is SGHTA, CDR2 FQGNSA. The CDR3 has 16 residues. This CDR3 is CASSPGDAWYQETQYF. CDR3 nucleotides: TGTGCCAGCAGCCCCGGGGACGCTTGGTACCAAGAGACCCAGTACTTC. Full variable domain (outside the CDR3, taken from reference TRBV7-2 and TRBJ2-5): GAGVSQSPSNKVTEKGKDVELRCDPISGHTALYWYRQSLGQGLEFLIYFQGNSAPDKSGLPSDRFSAERTGGSVSTLTIQRTQQEDSAVYLCASSPGDAWYQETQYFGPGTRLLVL.

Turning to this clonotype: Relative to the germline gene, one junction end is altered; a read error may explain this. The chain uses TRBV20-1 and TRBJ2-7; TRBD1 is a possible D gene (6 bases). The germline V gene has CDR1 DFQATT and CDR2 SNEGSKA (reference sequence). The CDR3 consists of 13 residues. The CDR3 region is CSASLGDNYEQHF. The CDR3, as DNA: TGCAGTGCTAGTCTAGGGGACAACTACGAGCAGCACTTC.

CDR3 DNA sequence: TGTGCCAGCAGCTTAGTGGGTGGGAGATCTGCCAATGAGCAGTTCTTC. Protein: CASSLVGGRSANEQFF. The rearrangement uses TRBV7-2 and TRBJ2-5, with D perhaps TRBD2 (5 bases). The DNA end lines up better with TRBJ2-1; the J call may be wrong. The germline V gene has CDR1 SGHTA and CDR2 FQGNSA. The CDR3 consists of 16 residues.

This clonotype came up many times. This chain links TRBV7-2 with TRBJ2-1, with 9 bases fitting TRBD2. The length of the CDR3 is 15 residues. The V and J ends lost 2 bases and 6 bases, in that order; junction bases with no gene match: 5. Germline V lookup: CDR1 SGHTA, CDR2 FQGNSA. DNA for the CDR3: TGTGCCAGCAGCTTATCGGTTAGCGGGAGCAATGAGCAGTTCTTC. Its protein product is CASSLSVSGSNEQFF.

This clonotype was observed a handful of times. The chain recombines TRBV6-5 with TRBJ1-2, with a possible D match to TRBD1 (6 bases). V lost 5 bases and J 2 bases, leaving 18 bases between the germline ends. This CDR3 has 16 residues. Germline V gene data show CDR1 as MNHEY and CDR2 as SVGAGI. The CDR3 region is CASSHLDRQANYGYTF. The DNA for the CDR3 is TGTGCCAGCAGTCACCTAGATCGACAGGCGAACTATGGCTACACCTTC.

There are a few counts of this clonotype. CDR3 sequence: CASSRRKGQFF. CDR3 bases: TGTGCCAGCAGCCGGCGGAAGGGGCAGTTCTTC. This sequence joins TRBV28 and TRBJ2-5; D gene uncertain. Matching the DNA end better, TRBJ2-1 makes the J call doubtful. Germline CDR1 is MDHEN and CDR2 is SYDVKM. This CDR3 region has 11 residues.

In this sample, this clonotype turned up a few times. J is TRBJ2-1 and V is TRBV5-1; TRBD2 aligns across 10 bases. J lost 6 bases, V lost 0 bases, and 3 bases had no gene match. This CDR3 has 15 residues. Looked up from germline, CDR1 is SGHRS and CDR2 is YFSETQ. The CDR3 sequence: CASSLAASGSNEQFF. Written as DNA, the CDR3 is TGCGCCAGCAGCTTGGCGGCTAGCGGGAGCAATGAGCAGTTCTTC. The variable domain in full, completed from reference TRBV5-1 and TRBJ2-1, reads KAGVTQTPRYLIKTRGQQVTLSCSPISGHRSVSWYQQTPGQGLQFLFEYFSETQRNKGNFPGRFSGRQFSNSRSEMNVSTLELGDSALYLCASSLAASGSNEQFFGPGTRLTVL.

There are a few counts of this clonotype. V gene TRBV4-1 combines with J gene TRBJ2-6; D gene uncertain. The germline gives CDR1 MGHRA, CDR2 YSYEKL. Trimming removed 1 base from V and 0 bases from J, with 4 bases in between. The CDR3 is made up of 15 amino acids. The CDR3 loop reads CASSQVPSGANVLTF. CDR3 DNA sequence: TGCGCCAGCAGCCAAGTGCCCTCTGGGGCCAACGTCCTGACTTTC.

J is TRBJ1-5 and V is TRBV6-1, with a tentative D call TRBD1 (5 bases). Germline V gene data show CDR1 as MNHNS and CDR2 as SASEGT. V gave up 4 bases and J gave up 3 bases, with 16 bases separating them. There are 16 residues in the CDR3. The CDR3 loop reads CASSAGRDGSNQPQHF. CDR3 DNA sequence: TGTGCCAGCAGTGCTGGGCGGGACGGATCCAATCAGCCCCAGCATTTT.

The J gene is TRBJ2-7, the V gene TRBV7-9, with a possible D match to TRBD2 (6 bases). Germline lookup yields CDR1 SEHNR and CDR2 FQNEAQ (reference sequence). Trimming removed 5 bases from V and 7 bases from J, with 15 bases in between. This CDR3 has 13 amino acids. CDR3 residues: CASSITPGDEQYF. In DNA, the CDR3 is TGTGCCAGCAGCATCACCCCGGGGGATGAGCAGTACTTC.

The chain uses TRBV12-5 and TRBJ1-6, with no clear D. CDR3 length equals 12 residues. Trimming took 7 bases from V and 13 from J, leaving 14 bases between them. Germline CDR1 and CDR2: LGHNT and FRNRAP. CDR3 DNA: TGTGCTAGTGAACCGAGCACTTGTCCCCTCCACTTT. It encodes CASEPSTCPLHF.

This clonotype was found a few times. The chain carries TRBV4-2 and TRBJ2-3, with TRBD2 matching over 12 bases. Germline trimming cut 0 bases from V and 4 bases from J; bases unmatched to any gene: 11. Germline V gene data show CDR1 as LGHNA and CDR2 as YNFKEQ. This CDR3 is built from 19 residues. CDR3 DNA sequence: TGTGCCAGCAGCCAAGATACTCTCGCGACTAGCGGGAGCCCAGATACGCAGTATTTT. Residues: CASSQDTLATSGSPDTQYF.

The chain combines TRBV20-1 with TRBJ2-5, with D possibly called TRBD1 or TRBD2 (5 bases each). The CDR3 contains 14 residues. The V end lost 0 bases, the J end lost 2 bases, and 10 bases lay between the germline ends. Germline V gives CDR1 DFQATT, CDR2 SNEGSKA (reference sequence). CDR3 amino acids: CSARDPGPQETQYF. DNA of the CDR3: TGCAGTGCTAGAGACCCGGGGCCGCAAGAGACCCAGTACTTC.